This T cell receptor (beta chain) was sequenced for a study of control samples from healthy donors and cancer patients. The data were produced by immunoSEQ multiplex PCR, yet TCRdb's version contains in-frame clones alone and is incomplete. The sample has some 65,000 clones, 75% to 90% seen once; the top ten hold around 3%. The CDR3 extends over 14 amino acids. Germline V gene data show CDR1 as SGHVS and CDR2 as FNYEAQ. V was shortened by 2 bases and J by 7 bases, with 14 bases between the two germline ends. Material: PBMCs. The genes are TRBV7-6 and TRBJ1-2; D perhaps matches TRBD1 (6 bases). The TCR sequence derives from a woman in her forties or fifties with lung cancer. The CDR3 reads CASSLQTGPSGYTF. CDR3 nucleotides: TGTGCCAGCAGCTTACAAACAGGGCCCAGTGGCTACACCTTC.